Following are 31 T cell receptor beta chains from one sample sequenced in a study of OX40 agonist ivuxolimab in advanced cancers. Clones were sequenced by immunoSEQ multiplex PCR, and TCRdb holds only the in-frame ones, with some missing. This sample has under 85,000 clones; roughly 87% occur once, and the top ten carry about 0.25%. The starting material was CD4+ or CD8+ T cells sorted from blood, obtained in a trial of the OX40 agonist ivuxolimab. The receptor source for this set is an adult with an advanced solid tumor such as melanoma, head and neck, liver or kidney cancer.

This chain links TRBV28 with TRBJ2-7; a possible D gene is TRBD2 (6 bases). The CDR3 extends over 13 amino acids. CDR1 and CDR2 from the germline V gene are MDHEN and SYDVKM. V gave up 5 bases and J gave up 3 bases, with 11 bases separating them. Written as DNA, the CDR3 is TGTGCCAGCAGTCCAAGCGGGCTCTACGAGCAGTACTTC. Amino acids: CASSPSGLYEQYF.

The chain uses TRBV5-4 and TRBJ1-1, with unresolved D. V shed 0 bases and J shed 1 base, with 4 bases lying between them. Per the germline V gene, CDR1 is SGHNT and CDR2 is YYREEE (reference sequence). This CDR3 contains 13 residues. CDR3 sequence: CASSLDRNTEAFF. DNA of the CDR3: TGTGCCAGCAGCTTGGACAGGAACACTGAAGCTTTCTTT.

The V gene is TRBV20-1, the J gene TRBJ2-5, with unresolved D. This CDR3 has 11 residues. CDR1 and CDR2 (germline): DFQATT, SNEGSKA (reference sequence). V was cut by 6 bases and J by 4 bases, with 9 bases left in between. The CDR3 DNA reads as TGCAGTGCCCCCTTGCGAGAGACCCAGTACTTC. Protein: CSAPLRETQYF.

This chain's CDR3 is CASSRLGQWYF. DNA for the CDR3: TGTGCCAGCAGCCGACTGGGACAGTGGTACTTC. The rearrangement joins TRBV7-9 to TRBJ2-5; TRBD1 matches 7 bases. Trimming removed 5 bases from V and 13 bases from J; junction bases left unmatched: 7. CDR3 size: 11 residues. CDR1 and CDR2 (germline): SEHNR, FQNEAQ (reference sequence).

CDR3 sequence reads: CASSISGRSAYYYEQYF. In DNA form, the CDR3 reads TGTGCCAGCAGCATTTCGGGACGGTCGGCCTACTACTACGAGCAGTACTTC. This chain connects TRBV11-2 to TRBJ2-7, with D possibly being TRBD1 or TRBD2 (5 bases each). Germline V lookup: CDR1 SGHAT, CDR2 FQNNGV. Deletions cut 5 bases from V and 3 bases from J, with 23 bases between. The CDR3 spans 17 residues.

This clone was seen only a few times. This chain connects TRBV9 to TRBJ2-7; no clear D. Germline V CDR1 and CDR2: SGDLS, YYNGEE. V was trimmed by 0 bases and J by 4 bases, leaving 14 bases between them. This CDR3 region has 15 residues. The CDR3 nucleotides read TGTGCCAGCAGCGTAGATCCCGGCCCATCATACGAGCAGTACTTC. Encoded protein: CASSVDPGPSYEQYF.

The CDR3 DNA is TGTGCCAGCAGCCACCTCGGGACTAGCGGCTACAATGAGCAGTTCTTC. Protein product: CASSHLGTSGYNEQFF. V gene TRBV14 combines with J gene TRBJ2-1; 11 bases agree with TRBD2. Germline lookup yields CDR1 SGHDN and CDR2 FVKESK. V gave up 3 bases and J gave up 3 bases; unmatched junction bases: 4. This CDR3 has 16 residues.

This rearrangement joins TRBV2 to TRBJ2-1; D remains unclear. Between the trimmed V and J ends, which lost 5 bases and 9 bases, there was a span of 8 bases. The V gene's germline CDR1 is SNHLY and CDR2 FYNNEI. CDR3 size: 11 residues. Written as DNA, the CDR3 is TGTGCCAGCAGTCGGGTTGGTGAGCAGTTCTTC. Protein product: CASSRVGEQFF. The variable domain in full, completed from reference TRBV2 and TRBJ2-1, reads EPEVTQTPSHQVTQMGQEVILRCVPISNHLYFYWYRQILGQKVEFLVSFYNNEISEKSEIFDDQFSVERPDGSNFTLKIRSTKLEDSAMYFCASSRVGEQFFGPGTRLTVL.

CDR3 nucleotide sequence: TGCGCCAGCAATCTAGGGCCGACGGGTGGCTACACCTTC. Translating gives CASNLGPTGGYTF. This rearrangement joins TRBV4-1 to TRBJ1-2; no clear D. Germline assignment: CDR1 MGHRA and CDR2 YSYEKL. V was cut by 7 bases and J by 7 bases, with 16 bases left in between. This CDR3 spans 13 amino acids.

Only one count was recorded for this clone. This chain uses TRBV6-5 with TRBJ2-7, with D tentatively TRBD2 (6 bases). CDR1 is MNHEY, CDR2 SVGAGI, per germline. The V end was cut by 6 bases, the J end by 0 bases, with 15 bases between. This CDR3 is built from 15 residues. The CDR3 DNA is TGTGCCAGCAGCAGGGCGGGAATGAGCTCCTACGAGCAGTACTTC. This encodes CASSRAGMSSYEQYF.

The CDR3 protein is CASSGGSSGRDEQFF. CDR3 nucleotide sequence: TGCGCCAGCAGTGGAGGCTCTAGCGGGAGGGATGAGCAGTTCTTC. The V gene is TRBV10-1, the J gene TRBJ2-1; 12 bases match TRBD2. The CDR3 sequence is 15 residues long. Germline V gives CDR1 WNHNN, CDR2 SYGVQD (reference sequence). The ends lost 4 bases at V and 8 bases at J; junction bases unmatched: 6.

This clone was found a few times. In DNA, the CDR3 is TGTGCCAGCAGAGATCCATTATATAGCAATCAGCCCCAGCATTTT. This encodes CASRDPLYSNQPQHF. V gene TRBV28 combines with J gene TRBJ1-5; no clear D. V was pared by 6 bases and J by 0 bases, with 12 bases between. CDR1 is MDHEN and CDR2 is SYDVKM in the germline V gene. The CDR3 runs 15 residues.

This rearrangement joins TRBV6-1 to TRBJ2-5, with D tentatively TRBD2 (5 bases). Germline CDR1 is MNHNS and CDR2 is SASEGT. CDR3 size: 15 residues. Trimming took 6 bases from V and 4 from J, leaving 18 bases between them. In DNA, the CDR3 is TGTGCCAGCAGCCGCTCGCCCGGGGAACTAGAGACCCAGTACTTC. Its protein is CASSRSPGELETQYF.

This rearrangement joins TRBV6-1 to TRBJ1-5; no firm D call. Deletions cut 3 bases from V and 4 bases from J, with 7 bases between. CDR1 and CDR2 (germline): MNHNS, SASEGT. The CDR3 has 13 amino acids. CDR3 in DNA: TGTGCCAGCAGTGACGGCAGAAATCAGCCCCAGCATTTT. Protein sequence: CASSDGRNQPQHF.

This clone was counted once. The rearrangement uses TRBV12-5 and TRBJ2-1; D gene unclear. The length of the CDR3 is 12 residues. V shed 0 bases and J shed 8 bases, with 5 bases lying between them. Per germline, CDR1 LGHNT and CDR2 FRNRAP. This CDR3 is CASGLVGHEQFF. The CDR3 DNA reads TGTGCTAGTGGTTTGGTAGGGCATGAGCAGTTCTTC. Full variable domain (rest looked up from reference TRBV12-5 and TRBJ2-1): DARVTQTPRHKVTEMGQEVTMRCQPILGHNTVFWYRQTMMQGLELLAYFRNRAPLDDSGMPKDRFSAEMPDATLATLKIQPSEPRDSAVYFCASGLVGHEQFFGPGTRLTVL.

The CDR3 sequence is CASSTFRGGELFF. The DNA for the CDR3 is TGTGCCAGTAGTACCTTCAGGGGCGGGGAGCTGTTTTTT. V gene TRBV19 combines with J gene TRBJ2-2; perhaps TRBD1 as D (6 bases). The germline CDR1 and CDR2 sequences are LNHDA and SQIVND (reference sequence). V was cut by 4 bases and J by 7 bases, with 10 bases left in between. This CDR3 comprises 13 residues.

This chain uses TRBV7-2 with TRBJ1-1; unclear D gene. The V and J ends lost 3 bases and 5 bases respectively, with 7 bases between them. Germline CDR1 and CDR2: SGHTA and FQGNSA. The CDR3 contains 12 residues. The CDR3 coding sequence is TGTGCCAGCAGCTTGCGAGTGACTGAAGCTTTCTTT. Its translation: CASSLRVTEAFF.

V is TRBV27 and J is TRBJ2-3; no clear D gene. CDR3 length equals 12 residues. The germline V and J ends were trimmed by 5 bases and 0 bases, with 3 bases remaining between them. CDR1 and CDR2 (germline): MNHEY, SMNVEV (reference sequence). The CDR3: CASSLSTDTQYF. The CDR3 DNA is TGTGCCAGCAGTCTTAGCACAGATACGCAGTATTTT.

This clone showed up just once. This chain connects TRBV11-2 to TRBJ2-7, with TRBD1 identical over 9 bases. The CDR3 is 15 amino acids. Germline CDR1 SGHAT, CDR2 FQNNGV. The V segment lost 3 bases and the J segment 2 bases; nucleotides outside the gene matches: 5. The CDR3 region is CASSFRTGGAYEQYF. The CDR3, as DNA: TGTGCCAGCAGCTTTCGAACAGGGGGCGCCTACGAGCAGTACTTC.

The chain employs TRBV11-3 and TRBJ2-1; 10 bases map to TRBD1. The length of the CDR3 is 15 residues. Trimming at V came to 3 bases and at J to 2 bases, leaving 1 base not matched to a gene. Germline assignment: CDR1 SGHNT and CDR2 YENEEA. The CDR3 here is CASSLGTGAYNEQFF. CDR3 DNA: TGTGCCAGCAGCTTGGGGACAGGGGCCTACAATGAGCAGTTCTTC.

The V and J genes are TRBV6-1 and TRBJ2-7, with TRBD1 matching 10 bases. V was pared by 3 bases and J by 2 bases, with 7 bases of the junction left unmatched. The CDR3 contains 16 residues. The germline V gene encodes CDR1 MNHNS and CDR2 SASEGT. CDR3 amino acids: CASSDGGQGNPYEQYF. The CDR3 region has the DNA TGTGCCAGCAGTGACGGGGGACAGGGGAACCCCTACGAGCAGTACTTC.

The rearrangement links TRBV27 to TRBJ1-5; D is ambiguous. The ends were cut back, 4 bases at V and 7 bases at J, with 11 bases in the middle. Germline loops: CDR1 MNHEY, CDR2 SMNVEV (reference sequence). The CDR3 loop spans 13 amino acids. The CDR3 region is CASSWGTSQPQHF. DNA of the CDR3: TGTGCCAGCAGTTGGGGTACTAGCCAGCCCCAGCATTTT.

The chain recombines TRBV2 with TRBJ2-1; 14 bases match TRBD2. This CDR3 contains 16 residues. Germline V gene data show CDR1 as SNHLY and CDR2 as FYNNEI. The ends lost 6 bases at V and 8 bases at J; junction bases unmatched: 9. The CDR3: CASSPGGLAGVYEQFF. The CDR3 DNA follows: TGTGCCAGCAGCCCGGGGGGACTAGCGGGAGTCTATGAGCAGTTCTTC.

The chain recombines TRBV6-5 with TRBJ1-2, with D maybe TRBD1 (6 bases). V lost 0 bases to trimming and J lost 7 bases, with 15 bases between them. Germline values: CDR1 MNHEY, CDR2 SVGAGI. The CDR3 consists of 15 residues. The CDR3 region has the DNA TGTGCCAGCAGTTACTCCGCCTGGGACAACGGTGGCTACACCTTC. It yields the protein CASSYSAWDNGGYTF.

The CDR3 DNA reads TGCGCCAGCAGTGATGGGGGCGTCTATGGCTACACCTTC. Translation gives CASSDGGVYGYTF. The V call is TRBV10-2, the J call TRBJ1-2; maybe TRBD1 (6 bases). Germline V gene data show CDR1 as WSHSY and CDR2 as SAAADI. The CDR3 is 13 amino acids. Trimming stripped 3 bases from V and 4 bases from J, with 9 bases between.

This chain joins TRBV11-3 and TRBJ2-5; D not certain. Germline lookup yields CDR1 SGHNT and CDR2 YENEEA. The CDR3 spans 19 residues. V was pared by 1 base and J by 0 bases, with 21 bases between. The CDR3 protein is CASSLGTRLRASYQETQYF. The CDR3 DNA is TGTGCCAGCAGCTTAGGGACGAGGTTACGGGCGTCGTACCAAGAGACCCAGTACTTC.

Here the CDR3 reads CASSIPGTSYEQYF. CDR3 nucleotides: TGTGCCAGTAGTATCCCGGGAACCTCCTACGAGCAGTACTTC. The chain carries TRBV19 and TRBJ2-7, with D maybe TRBD2 (5 bases). The CDR3 length is 14 residues. Per the germline V gene, CDR1 is LNHDA and CDR2 is SQIVND (reference sequence). V lost 3 bases and J 0 bases, leaving 9 bases between the germline ends.

This clone showed up just once. V usage is TRBV20-1 and J usage is TRBJ2-5; D is ambiguous. Germline CDR1 reads DFQATT; CDR2 reads SNEGSKA (reference sequence). The CDR3 totals 10 residues. V gave up 6 bases and J gave up 2 bases, with 4 bases separating them. CDR3 in amino acids: CSAQQETQYF. In DNA, the CDR3 is TGCAGTGCGCAACAAGAGACCCAGTACTTC.

The chain uses TRBV19 and TRBJ2-2; TRBD1 might be the D (6 bases). Trimming stripped 2 bases from V and 4 bases from J, with 14 bases between. The germline V gene encodes CDR1 LNHDA and CDR2 SQIVND (reference sequence). CDR3 length equals 16 residues. CDR3 nucleotides: TGTGCCAGTAGTATACAAAACAGGGTGGTCACCGGGGAGCTGTTTTTT. It is translated as CASSIQNRVVTGELFF.

This clone appeared a few times. This chain links TRBV7-6 with TRBJ2-1; D is perhaps TRBD2 (5 bases). With 5 bases removed from V and 0 bases from J, the gap between germline ends came to 23 bases. Germline V gives CDR1 SGHVS, CDR2 FNYEAQ. The CDR3 has 19 residues. The chain's CDR3 is CASSRLDSTSASSYNEQFF. In nucleotides, the CDR3 is TGTGCCAGCAGCAGGCTAGATTCTACTAGTGCCAGCTCCTACAATGAGCAGTTCTTC. The variable domain in full, with the rest retrieved from reference TRBV7-6 and TRBJ2-1, is GAGVSQSPRYKVTKRGQDVALRCDPISGHVSLYWYRQALGQGPEFLTYFNYEAQQDKSGLPNDRFSAERPEGSISTLTIQRTEQRDSAMYRCASSRLDSTSASSYNEQFFGPGTRLTVL.

V and J are TRBV10-2 and TRBJ2-5; D possibly corresponds to TRBD1 (6 bases). V was trimmed by 2 bases and J by 5 bases, leaving 12 bases between them. CDR3 length: 14 residues. The germline CDR1 and CDR2 sequences are WSHSY and SAAADI. In nucleotides, the CDR3 is TGCGCCAGCAGTGAGCAGGGGAAGGGGGAGACCCAGTACTTC. This gives the protein CASSEQGKGETQYF.